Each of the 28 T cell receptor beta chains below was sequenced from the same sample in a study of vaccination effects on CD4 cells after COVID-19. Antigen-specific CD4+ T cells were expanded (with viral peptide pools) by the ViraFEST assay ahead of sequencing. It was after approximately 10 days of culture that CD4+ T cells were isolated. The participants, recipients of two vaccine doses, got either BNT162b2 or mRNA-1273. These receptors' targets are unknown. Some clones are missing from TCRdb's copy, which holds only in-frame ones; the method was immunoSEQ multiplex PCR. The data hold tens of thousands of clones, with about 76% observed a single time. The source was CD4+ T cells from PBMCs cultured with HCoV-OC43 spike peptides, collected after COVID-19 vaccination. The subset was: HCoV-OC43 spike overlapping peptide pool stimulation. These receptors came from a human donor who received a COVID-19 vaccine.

The CDR3 protein is CASSQALAGATDTQYF. DNA of the CDR3: TGTGCCAGCAGCCAAGCACTAGCGGGGGCCACAGATACGCAGTATTTT. The chain is built from TRBV3-1 (or the pseudogene TRBV3-2) and TRBJ2-3, with 11 bases aligning to TRBD2. The CDR3 is made up of 16 amino acids. The junction had 2 bases not matched to a gene; V was cut back by 1 base and J by 2 bases. Germline CDR1 is LGHDT and CDR2 is YNNKEL (reference sequence).

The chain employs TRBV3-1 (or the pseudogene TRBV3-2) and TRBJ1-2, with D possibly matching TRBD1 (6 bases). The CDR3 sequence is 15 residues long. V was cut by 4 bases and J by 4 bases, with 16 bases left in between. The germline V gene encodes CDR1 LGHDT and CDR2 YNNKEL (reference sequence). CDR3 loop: CASSPGVGGSYGYTF. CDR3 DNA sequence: TGTGCCAGCAGCCCTGGGGTCGGGGGCTCCTATGGCTACACCTTC.

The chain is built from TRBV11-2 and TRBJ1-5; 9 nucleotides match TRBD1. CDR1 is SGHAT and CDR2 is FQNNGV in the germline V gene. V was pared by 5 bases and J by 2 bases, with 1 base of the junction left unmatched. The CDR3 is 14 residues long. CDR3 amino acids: CASSRTGGNQPQHF. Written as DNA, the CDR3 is TGTGCCAGCAGCCGGACAGGGGGCAATCAGCCCCAGCATTTT.

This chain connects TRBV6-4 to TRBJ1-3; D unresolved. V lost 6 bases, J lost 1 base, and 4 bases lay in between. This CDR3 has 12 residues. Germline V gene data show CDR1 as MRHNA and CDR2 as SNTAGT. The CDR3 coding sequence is TGTGCCAGCAGGGGGTCTGGAAACACCATATATTTT. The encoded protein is CASRGSGNTIYF.

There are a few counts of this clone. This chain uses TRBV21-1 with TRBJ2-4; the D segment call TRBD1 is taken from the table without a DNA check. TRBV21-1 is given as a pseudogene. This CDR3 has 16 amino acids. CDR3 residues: CASSNWAGGPKNIQYF. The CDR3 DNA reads TGTGCCAGCAGCAACTGGGCAGGGGGCCCCAAAAACATTCAGTACTTC.

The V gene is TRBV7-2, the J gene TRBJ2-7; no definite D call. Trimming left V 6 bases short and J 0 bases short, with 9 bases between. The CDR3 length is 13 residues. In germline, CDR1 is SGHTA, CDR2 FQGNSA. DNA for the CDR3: TGTGCCAGCAGGCAAGGCCTCTCCTACGAGCAGTACTTC. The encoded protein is CASRQGLSYEQYF.

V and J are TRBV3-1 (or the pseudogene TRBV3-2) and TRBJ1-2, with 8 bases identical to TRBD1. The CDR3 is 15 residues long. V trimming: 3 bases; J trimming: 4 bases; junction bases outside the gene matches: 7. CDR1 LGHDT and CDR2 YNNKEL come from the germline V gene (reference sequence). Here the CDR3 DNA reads TGTGCCAGCAGCCACAATTCCGGGACAGGCTATGGCTACACCTTC. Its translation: CASSHNSGTGYGYTF.

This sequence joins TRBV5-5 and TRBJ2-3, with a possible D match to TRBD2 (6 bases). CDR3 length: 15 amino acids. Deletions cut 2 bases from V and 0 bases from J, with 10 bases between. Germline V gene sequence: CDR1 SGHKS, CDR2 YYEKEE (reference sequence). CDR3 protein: CASSLVAGSTDTQYF. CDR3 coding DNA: TGTGCCAGCAGCTTAGTGGCGGGAAGCACAGATACGCAGTATTTT.

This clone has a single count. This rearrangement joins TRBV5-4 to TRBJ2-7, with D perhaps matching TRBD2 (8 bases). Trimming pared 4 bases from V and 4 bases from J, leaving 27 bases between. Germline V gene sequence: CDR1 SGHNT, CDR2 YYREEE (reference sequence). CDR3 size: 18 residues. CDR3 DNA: TGTGCCAGCAGCGGATCCACAGGGGAACGGGAGGGCCGGTACGAGCAGTACTTC. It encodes CASSGSTGEREGRYEQYF.

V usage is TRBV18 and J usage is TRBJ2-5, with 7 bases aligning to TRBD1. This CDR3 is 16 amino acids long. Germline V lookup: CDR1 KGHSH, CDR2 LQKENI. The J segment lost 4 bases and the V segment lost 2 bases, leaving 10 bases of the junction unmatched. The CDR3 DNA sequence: TGTGCCAGCTCACCAACGGGCAGGGGGTTACGAGAGACCCAGTACTTC. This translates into CASSPTGRGLRETQYF. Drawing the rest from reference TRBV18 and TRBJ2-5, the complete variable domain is NAGVMQNPRHLVRRRGQEARLRCSPMKGHSHVYWYRQLPEEGLKFMVYLQKENIIDESGMPKERFSAEFPKEGPSILRIQQVVRGDSAAYFCASSPTGRGLRETQYFGPGTRLLVL.

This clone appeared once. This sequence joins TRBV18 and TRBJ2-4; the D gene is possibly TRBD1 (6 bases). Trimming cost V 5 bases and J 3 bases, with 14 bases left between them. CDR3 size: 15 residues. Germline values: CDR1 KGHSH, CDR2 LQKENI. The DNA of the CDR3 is TGTGCCAGCTCAACCACAGGGATGGGCAAAAACATTCAGTACTTC. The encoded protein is CASSTTGMGKNIQYF.

The CDR3 DNA reads as TGTGCCAGCAGCGTAGTTGGACTAGCTCCTGAGCAGTTCTTC. Translated, it gives CASSVVGLAPEQFF. This chain joins TRBV9 and TRBJ2-1; 8 bases agree with TRBD2. CDR3 length equals 14 residues. Germline values: CDR1 SGDLS, CDR2 YYNGEE. The V and J ends lost 0 bases and 9 bases, in that order; junction bases with no gene match: 5.

CDR3 DNA sequence: TGCGCCAGCAGCTTGGTTGTCGGGGGCACCACTGAAGCTTTCTTT. This encodes CASSLVVGGTTEAFF. This sequence joins TRBV5-1 and TRBJ1-1, with D perhaps TRBD1 (6 bases). Trimming took off 0 bases at V and 4 bases at J, with 13 bases between the two ends. The CDR3 contains 15 residues. Per germline, CDR1 SGHRS and CDR2 YFSETQ.

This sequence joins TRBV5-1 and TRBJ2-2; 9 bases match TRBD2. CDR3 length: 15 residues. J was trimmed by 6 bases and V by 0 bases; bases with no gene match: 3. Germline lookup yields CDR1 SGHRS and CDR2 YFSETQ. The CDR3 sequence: CASSLVGLASGELFF. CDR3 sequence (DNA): TGCGCCAGCAGCTTGGTGGGACTAGCCTCCGGGGAGCTGTTTTTT.

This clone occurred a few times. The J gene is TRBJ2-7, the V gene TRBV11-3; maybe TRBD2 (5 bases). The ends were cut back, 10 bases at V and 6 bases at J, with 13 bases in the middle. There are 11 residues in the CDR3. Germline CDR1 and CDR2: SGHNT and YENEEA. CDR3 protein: CANPRECEQYF. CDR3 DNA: TGTGCCAACCCGAGGGAATGCGAGCAGTACTTC.

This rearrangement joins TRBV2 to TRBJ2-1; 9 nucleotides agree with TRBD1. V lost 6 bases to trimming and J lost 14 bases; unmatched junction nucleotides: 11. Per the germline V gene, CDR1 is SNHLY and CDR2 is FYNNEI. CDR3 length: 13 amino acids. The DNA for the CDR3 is TGTGCCAGCAGAGCCTCGGACAGGGGAACCGAGTTCTTC. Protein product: CASRASDRGTEFF. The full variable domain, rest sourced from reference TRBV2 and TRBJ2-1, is EPEVTQTPSHQVTQMGQEVILRCVPISNHLYFYWYRQILGQKVEFLVSFYNNEISEKSEIFDDQFSVERPDGSNFTLKIRSTKLEDSAMYFCASRASDRGTEFFGPGTRLTVL.

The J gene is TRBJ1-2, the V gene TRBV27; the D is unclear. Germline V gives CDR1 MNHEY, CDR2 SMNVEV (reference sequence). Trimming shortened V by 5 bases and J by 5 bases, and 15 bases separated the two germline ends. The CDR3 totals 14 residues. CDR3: CASSVAGVGYGYTF. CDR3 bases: TGTGCCAGCAGTGTAGCTGGGGTAGGGTATGGCTACACCTTC.

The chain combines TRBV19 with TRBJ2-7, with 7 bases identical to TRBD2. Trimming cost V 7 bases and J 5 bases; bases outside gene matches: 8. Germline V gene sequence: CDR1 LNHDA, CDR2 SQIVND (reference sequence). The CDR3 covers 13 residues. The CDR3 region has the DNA TGTGCCAGTAAAAAGGGACTACGGGACGAGCAGTACTTC. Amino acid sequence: CASKKGLRDEQYF.

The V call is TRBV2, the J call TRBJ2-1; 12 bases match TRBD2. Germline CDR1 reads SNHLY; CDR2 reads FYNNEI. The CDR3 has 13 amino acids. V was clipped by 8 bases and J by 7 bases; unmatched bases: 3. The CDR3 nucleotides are TGTGCCAGCGTCGGGACTAGCGGGAATGAGCAGTTCTTC. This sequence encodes CASVGTSGNEQFF.

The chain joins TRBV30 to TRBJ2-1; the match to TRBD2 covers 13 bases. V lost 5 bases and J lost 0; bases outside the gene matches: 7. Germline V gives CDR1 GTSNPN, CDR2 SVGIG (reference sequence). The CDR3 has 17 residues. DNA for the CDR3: TGTGCCTGGGCTAGACTAGCGGGGGGTAGCTCCTACAATGAGCAGTTCTTC. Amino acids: CAWARLAGGSSYNEQFF. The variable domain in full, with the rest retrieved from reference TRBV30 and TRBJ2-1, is SQTIHQWPATLVQPVGSPLSLECTVEGTSNPNLYWYRQAAGRGLQLLFYSVGIGQISSEVPQNLSASRPQDRQFILSSKKLLLSDSGFYLCAWARLAGGSSYNEQFFGPGTRLTVL.

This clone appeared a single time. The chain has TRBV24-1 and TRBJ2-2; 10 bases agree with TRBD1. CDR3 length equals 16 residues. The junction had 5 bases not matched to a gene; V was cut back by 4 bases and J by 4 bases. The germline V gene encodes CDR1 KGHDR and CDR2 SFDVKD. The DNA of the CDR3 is TGTGCCACCAGTGACCCCCGGACAGGGGGCACCGGGGAGCTGTTTTTT. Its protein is CATSDPRTGGTGELFF.

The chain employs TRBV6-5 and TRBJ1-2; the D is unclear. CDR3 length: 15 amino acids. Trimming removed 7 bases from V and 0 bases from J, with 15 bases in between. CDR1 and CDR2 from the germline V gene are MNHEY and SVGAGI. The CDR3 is CASNTKVLSNYGYTF. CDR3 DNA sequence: TGTGCCAGCAACACAAAGGTCTTGTCTAACTATGGCTACACCTTC.

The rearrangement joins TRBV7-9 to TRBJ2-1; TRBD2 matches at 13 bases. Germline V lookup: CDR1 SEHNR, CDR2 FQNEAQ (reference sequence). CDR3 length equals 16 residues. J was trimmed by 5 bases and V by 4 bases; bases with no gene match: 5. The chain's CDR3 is CASSYGLAGEHNEQFF. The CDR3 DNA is TGTGCCAGCAGCTACGGACTAGCGGGAGAACACAATGAGCAGTTCTTC.

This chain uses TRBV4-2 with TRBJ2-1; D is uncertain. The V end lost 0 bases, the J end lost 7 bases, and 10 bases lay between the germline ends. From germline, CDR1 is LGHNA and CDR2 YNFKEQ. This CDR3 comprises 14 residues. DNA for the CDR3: TGTGCCAGCAGCCAAGATCTAGTTGGGAATGAGCAGTTCTTC. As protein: CASSQDLVGNEQFF.

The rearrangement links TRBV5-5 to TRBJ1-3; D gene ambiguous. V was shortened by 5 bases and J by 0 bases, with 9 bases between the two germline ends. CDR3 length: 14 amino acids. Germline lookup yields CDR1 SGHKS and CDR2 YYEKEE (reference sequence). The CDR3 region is CASSQLGSGNTIYF. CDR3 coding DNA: TGTGCCAGCAGTCAACTCGGCTCTGGAAACACCATATATTTT.

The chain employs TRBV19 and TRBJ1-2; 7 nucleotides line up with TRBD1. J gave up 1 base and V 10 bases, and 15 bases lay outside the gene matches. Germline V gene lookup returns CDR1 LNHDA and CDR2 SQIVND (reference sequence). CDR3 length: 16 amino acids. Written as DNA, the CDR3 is TGTGCCATATCTCAACCGGGACAGCATGTTAACTATGGCTACACCTTC. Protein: CAISQPGQHVNYGYTF. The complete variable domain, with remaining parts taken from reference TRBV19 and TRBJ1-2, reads DGGITQSPKYLFRKEGQNVTLSCEQNLNHDAMYWYRQDPGQGLRLIYYSQIVNDFQKGDIAEGYSVSREKKESFPLTVTSAQKNPTAFYLCAISQPGQHVNYGYTFGSGTRLTVV.

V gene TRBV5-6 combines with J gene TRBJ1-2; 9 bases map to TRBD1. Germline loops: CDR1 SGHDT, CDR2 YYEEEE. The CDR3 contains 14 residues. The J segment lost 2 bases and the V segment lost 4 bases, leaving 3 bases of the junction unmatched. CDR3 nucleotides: TGTGCCAGCAGCACAGGACAGGGGAACTATGGCTACACCTTC. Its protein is CASSTGQGNYGYTF.

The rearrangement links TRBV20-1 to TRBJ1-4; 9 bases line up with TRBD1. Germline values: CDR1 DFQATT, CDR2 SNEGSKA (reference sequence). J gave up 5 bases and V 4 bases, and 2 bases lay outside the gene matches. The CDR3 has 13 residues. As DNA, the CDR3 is TGCAGTGCTATTGACAGGGGGAATGAAAAACTGTTTTTT. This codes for CSAIDRGNEKLFF.